This T cell receptor (beta chain) was found in a study of radiotherapy plus CTLA-4 blockade in lung cancer. As for the study in general: Objective responses were observed in 15% to 20% of patients, and disease control was achieved by about 30%. Findings and limits, study-wide: Reports identified early blood T cell clone dynamics, with interferon-beta, as the best response predictor. TCR clones from tumors expanded in blood after radiotherapy plus ipilimumab.

Of note for this clone: Its specificity is not known.

With ipilimumab providing CTLA-4 blockade, focal radiation was administered to patients who had chemo-refractory metastatic non-small-cell lung cancer. Assay used: immunoSEQ multiplex PCR; TCRdb lists only in-frame clones, some missing. Of about 95,000 clones in the sample, 82% were seen once. The source is a human donor with non-small cell lung cancer who had a partial response to radiotherapy plus ipilimumab. The sequences come from peripheral blood, collected from a patient treated with radiotherapy plus ipilimumab.

The CDR3 is CASSFGWTGELFF. The DNA of the CDR3 is TGCGCCAGCAGCTTCGGGTGGACCGGGGAGCTGTTTTTT. The chain is built from TRBV5-1 and TRBJ2-2, with D hard to call. Trimming took 2 bases from V and 5 from J, leaving 7 bases between them. Germline V gene data show CDR1 as SGHRS and CDR2 as YFSETQ. The CDR3 length is 13 residues.